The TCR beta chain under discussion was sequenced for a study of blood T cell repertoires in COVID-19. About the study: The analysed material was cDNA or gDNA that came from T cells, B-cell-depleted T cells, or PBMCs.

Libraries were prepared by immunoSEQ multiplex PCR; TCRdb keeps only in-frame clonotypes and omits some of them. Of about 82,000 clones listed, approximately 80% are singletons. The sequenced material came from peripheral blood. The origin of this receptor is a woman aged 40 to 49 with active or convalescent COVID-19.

The CDR3 region has the DNA TGTGCCAGCAGTTTACGTCACACCGGGGAGCTGTTTTTT. This translates into CASSLRHTGELFF. The chain has TRBV12-3 or TRBV12-4 and TRBJ2-2, with D unclear. The CDR3 extends over 13 amino acids. Trimming shortened V by 2 bases and J by 3 bases, and 4 bases separated the two germline ends.